This TCR beta chain was documented in a study of T cells expressing NK-cell markers. For each CDR3 protein, TCRdb gives one entry from its re-call of the 5' RACE reads, without DNA. Listed are over 150,000 distinct CDR3 sequences; less than 40% falls within the top ten. The germline gives CDR1 SQVTM, CDR2 ANQGSEA. The CDR3 is 11 amino acids. The chain recombines TRBV29-1 with TRBJ2-1; TCRdb indicates TRBD1, and absent DNA this call remains unverified. The TCR was taken from a woman aged 50 to 60 in good health. The sample was blood T cells: a sorted CD56 or NKG2C T cell subset, CD4+ or CD8+ T cells, or bulk PBMC T cells (not recorded which). CDR3: CSQGAYNEQFF.